The 20 T cell receptor beta chains reported below all come from one sample, sequenced in a study of early T cells in non-severe SARS-CoV-2 infection. MiXCR, run by TCRdb on the 5' RACE reads, gives a single entry per CDR3 protein. Of around 84,000 distinct CDR3 sequences listed, roughly 14% are singletons. The material sequenced was whole blood. Source of these receptors: an adult who was a healthcare worker with PCR-confirmed SARS-CoV-2 infection or an uninfected control (not recorded which).

V and J are TRBV12-3 or TRBV12-4 and TRBJ1-1; possibly TRBD1 for D (6 bases). This CDR3 has 15 amino acids. The V end was cut by 3 bases, the J end by 0 bases, with 11 bases between. The CDR3 DNA reads TGTGCCAGCAGTTTGTTGGGACATTTGAACACTGAAGCTTTCTTT. Protein: CASSLLGHLNTEAFF.

V is TRBV29-1 and J is TRBJ1-1; D remains unclear. Per germline, CDR1 SQVTM and CDR2 ANQGSEA. The CDR3 extends over 15 amino acids. Trimming cost V 2 bases and J 0 bases, with 13 bases left between them. CDR3 sequence: CSVERGRLLNTEAFF. The CDR3 nucleotides are TGCAGCGTTGAAAGAGGCAGACTATTGAACACTGAAGCTTTCTTT.

This chain links TRBV7-3 with TRBJ1-2; D gene unclear. The V end lost 5 bases, the J end lost 5 bases, and 12 bases lay between the germline ends. CDR3 length: 13 amino acids. Germline CDR1 is SGHTA and CDR2 is FQGTGA. CDR3 nucleotide sequence: TGTGCCAGCAGCACACAACAAGGGTATGGCTACACCTTC. Amino acid sequence: CASSTQQGYGYTF.

This clonotype was seen only a few times. The rearrangement uses TRBV3-1 and TRBJ2-1; D is uncertain. The CDR3 covers 12 residues. The V end lost 4 bases, the J end lost 5 bases, and 6 bases lay between the germline ends. Germline values: CDR1 LGHDT, CDR2 YNNKEL (reference sequence). CDR3 residues: CASSLLHNEQFF. The CDR3 coding sequence is TGTGCCAGCAGCCTGCTTCACAATGAGCAGTTCTTC.

V is TRBV3-1 and J is TRBJ2-1, with 10 bases that match TRBD2. V lost 2 bases and J lost 4; bases outside the gene matches: 5. In germline, CDR1 is LGHDT, CDR2 YNNKEL (reference sequence). The CDR3 spans 16 residues. The CDR3 DNA follows: TGTGCCAGCAGCCAACTAGCGGGAGAGGGGTACAATGAGCAGTTCTTC. It encodes CASSQLAGEGYNEQFF.

The chain has TRBV11-3 and TRBJ2-2; 9 bases map to TRBD2. The CDR3 extends over 19 amino acids. Germline loops: CDR1 SGHNT, CDR2 YENEEA. The junction had 12 bases not matched to a gene; V was cut back by 1 base and J by 3 bases. The CDR3 region has the DNA TGTGCCAGCAGCTTAGGGAGAGGTAGCGGGAGAGTCGACACCGGGGAGCTGTTTTTT. It specifies CASSLGRGSGRVDTGELFF.

The chain links TRBV7-2 to TRBJ1-4; possible D gene TRBD1, 6 bases. CDR3 length equals 12 residues. The germline CDR1 and CDR2 sequences are SGHTA and FQGNSA. The V gene lost 7 bases and the J gene lost 8 bases, with 11 bases spanning the gap. CDR3 nucleotides: TGTGCCAGCACAGCACAGGGAGAAAAACTGTTTTTT. The encoded protein is CASTAQGEKLFF.

This clonotype was seen only a few times. The chain links TRBV12-3 or TRBV12-4 to TRBJ1-5; D is unclear. The CDR3 extends over 15 amino acids. V lost 6 bases, J lost 7 bases, and 19 bases lay in between. The CDR3, as DNA: TGTGCCAGCAGCTGGGCCGGATTCCACGAGCAGCCCCAGCATTTT. Translation: CASSWAGFHEQPQHF.

This clonotype turned up a few times. The V and J genes are TRBV27 and TRBJ1-5; 7 nucleotides align to TRBD1. Germline V gives CDR1 MNHEY, CDR2 SMNVEV (reference sequence). Trimming took 2 bases from V and 7 from J; bases not matched to a gene: 5. This CDR3 is 14 amino acids long. The CDR3 is CASSLNRGGQPQHF. The CDR3 DNA is TGTGCCAGCAGTTTAAACAGGGGAGGACAGCCCCAGCATTTT.

This clonotype was picked up a small number of times. V gene TRBV15 combines with J gene TRBJ2-7; 12 bases line up with TRBD2. The CDR3 sequence is 20 residues long. Germline CDR1 reads LNHNV; CDR2 reads YYDKDF (reference sequence). The V and J ends lost 0 bases and 2 bases, in that order; junction bases with no gene match: 14. The DNA for the CDR3 is TGTGCCACCAGCAGAGACCAGACGAGACTAGCGGGAGTTCCCCCCTACGAGCAGTACTTC. It translates to CATSRDQTRLAGVPPYEQYF.

Only a few counts were recorded for this clonotype. J is TRBJ1-1 and V is TRBV28, with D unclear. In germline, CDR1 is MDHEN, CDR2 SYDVKM. V lost 1 base to trimming and J lost 6 bases, with 6 bases between them. CDR3 length: 12 amino acids. The CDR3 here is CASSLLKAEAFF. CDR3 nucleotides: TGTGCCAGCAGTTTATTAAAGGCTGAAGCTTTCTTT.

This clonotype was detected a few times. The V call is TRBV9, the J call TRBJ2-5, with D maybe TRBD1 (6 bases). The CDR3 consists of 17 residues. Deletions cut 0 bases from V and 5 bases from J, with 20 bases between. In germline, CDR1 is SGDLS, CDR2 YYNGEE. The CDR3 protein is CASSVEGLGRGLETQYF. The CDR3, as DNA: TGTGCCAGCAGCGTAGAGGGGTTGGGCAGGGGCTTGGAGACCCAGTACTTC.

This clonotype was observed many times. The chain recombines TRBV27 with TRBJ1-4; D unresolved. The CDR3 covers 15 residues. CDR1 and CDR2 from the germline V gene are MNHEY and SMNVEV (reference sequence). V dropped 0 bases and J dropped 4 bases, with 9 bases sitting between them. The DNA for the CDR3 is TGTGCCAGCAGTTTATCAGGGAGGATTAATGAAAAACTGTTTTTT. This encodes CASSLSGRINEKLFF.

This clonotype has only a few counts. V and J are TRBV6-6 and TRBJ2-7, with D tentatively TRBD1 or TRBD2 (5 bases each). CDR1 and CDR2 from the germline V gene are MNHNY and SVGAGI (reference sequence). This CDR3 contains 14 residues. Trimming pared 0 bases from V and 2 bases from J, leaving 8 bases between. CDR3 DNA sequence: TGTGCCAGCAGTTACTCAGAGGGGACCTACGAGCAGTACTTC. Its protein product is CASSYSEGTYEQYF.

This clonotype was counted between two and nine times. The chain uses TRBV11-2 and TRBJ1-3; TRBD1 might be the D (5 bases). Trimming stripped 4 bases from V and 0 bases from J, with 10 bases between. The CDR3 runs 15 residues. Germline V CDR1 and CDR2: SGHAT, FQNNGV. CDR3 in amino acids: CASSSGLRSGNTIYF. The CDR3 nucleotides read TGTGCCAGCAGCTCGGGACTACGCTCTGGAAACACCATATATTTT.

This clonotype came up a few times. DNA for the CDR3: TGTGCCAGCAGCCCCCCCACCGGCAGCAATGAGCAGTTCTTC. Translation gives CASSPPTGSNEQFF. The J gene is TRBJ2-1, the V gene TRBV11-3; D is undetermined. Trimming cost V 5 bases and J 6 bases, with 14 bases left between them. Germline V CDR1 and CDR2: SGHNT, YENEEA. This CDR3 has 14 residues. The whole variable domain, filled in from reference TRBV11-3 and TRBJ2-1, reads EAGVVQSPRYKIIEKKQPVAFWCNPISGHNTLYWYLQNLGQGPELLIRYENEEAVDDSQLPKDRFSAERLKGVDSTLKIQPAELGDSAVYLCASSPPTGSNEQFFGPGTRLTVL.

This chain joins TRBV19 and TRBJ1-1, with 8 bases matching TRBD1. CDR3 length: 14 amino acids. Unmatched junction bases numbered 5, after V lost 6 bases and J lost 2 bases. CDR1 is LNHDA and CDR2 is SQIVND in the germline V gene (reference sequence). CDR3 amino acids: CASRLTGDNTEAFF. CDR3 in DNA: TGTGCCAGTAGATTGACAGGGGATAACACTGAAGCTTTCTTT. Full variable domain (outside the CDR3, taken from reference TRBV19 and TRBJ1-1): DGGITQSPKYLFRKEGQNVTLSCEQNLNHDAMYWYRQDPGQGLRLIYYSQIVNDFQKGDIAEGYSVSREKKESFPLTVTSAQKNPTAFYLCASRLTGDNTEAFFGQGTRLTVV.

The J gene is TRBJ1-1, the V gene TRBV29-1, with no clear D. Germline assignment: CDR1 SQVTM and CDR2 ANQGSEA. The V end was cut by 7 bases, the J end by 5 bases, with 23 bases between. The CDR3 has 15 amino acids. CDR3 sequence reads: CSASALLSPLTEAFF. CDR3 nucleotide sequence: TGCAGCGCATCGGCGCTACTCAGCCCCCTAACTGAAGCTTTCTTT.

This clonotype was picked up many times. This chain connects TRBV13 to TRBJ2-1; 7 bases match TRBD2. The CDR3 sequence is 17 residues long. Germline trimming cut 4 bases from V and 3 bases from J; bases unmatched to any gene: 12. Germline assignment: CDR1 PRHDT and CDR2 FYEKMQ (reference sequence). The CDR3 DNA follows: TGTGCCAGCAGCTCGGGTCGACGGGGGGTATACTACAATGAGCAGTTCTTC. Protein: CASSSGRRGVYYNEQFF. Filled out from reference TRBV13 and TRBJ2-1, the complete variable domain reads AAGVIQSPRHLIKEKRETATLKCYPIPRHDTVYWYQQGPGQDPQFLISFYEKMQSDKGSIPDRFSAQQFSDYHSELNMSSLELGDSALYFCASSSGRRGVYYNEQFFGPGTRLTVL.

The V gene is TRBV5-4, the J gene TRBJ2-7, with 8 nucleotides matching TRBD1. Germline trimming cut 7 bases from V and 4 bases from J; bases unmatched to any gene: 16. CDR3 length: 16 amino acids. Germline CDR1 and CDR2: SGHNT and YYREEE (reference sequence). The CDR3 sequence is CASASTADRVPYEQYF. DNA for the CDR3: TGTGCCAGCGCCTCGACCGCGGACAGGGTGCCGTACGAGCAGTACTTC.